This T cell receptor (beta chain) was sequenced for a study of post-analysis software for immune sequencing data. The wider study: Progressive-relapsing, secondary progressive and relapsing-remitting multiple sclerosis were among the disease courses included. Whole-study results and caveats: Those with multiple sclerosis, the patient group, showed significantly lower normalized Chao1 diversity than controls. Strong co-clustering by F measure was seen for same-batch samples. In patients, four to six TRBV segments were more frequent than in controls, with TRBV5-6, TRBV5-1 and TRBV20-1 among them.

CDR3 size: 15 residues. V lost 6 bases, J lost 1 base, and 15 bases lay in between. Germline V lookup: CDR1 MNHEY, CDR2 SVGEGT. Each TCR beta cDNA library carried unique molecular identifiers. Starting from around 1 to 10 million T cells, the study yielded 460,000 or so cDNA molecules. Via MiXCR, TCRdb re-called the PCR reads, giving one row per CDR3 protein. The sample holds roughly 670,000 distinct CDR3 sequences, more than 50% seen once. This clonotype was seen more than once but under ten times. Its specificity is not known. V usage is TRBV6-2 or TRBV6-3 and J usage is TRBJ2-5; D may match TRBD1 or TRBD2 (5 bases each). The TCR comes from a girl aged 2-10 years with multiple sclerosis. The sample comprised blood. In nucleotides, the CDR3 is TGTGCCAGCAGACAACTCTCGGGGCCCCAAGAGACCCAGTACTTC. Translating it yields CASRQLSGPQETQYF.